The clone carrying this T cell receptor beta chain has at least ten counts. The germline V gene encodes CDR1 MNHNS and CDR2 SASEGT. The CDR3 contains 14 residues. Trimming stripped 8 bases from V and 3 bases from J, with 13 bases between. Researchers made TCR beta libraries by using iRepertoire HTBI primers and running Arm-PCR on CDR3 regions. TCRdb independently ran MiXCR on the multiplex PCR reads; one entry per CDR3 protein. The sample yields about 220,000 distinct CDR3 sequences, around a fifth seen once. The data were taken from a study of regulatory T cells in long-lasting Graves disease. Time point denoted: newly diagnosed GD, antithyroid drugs for less than 3 months. The TCR library used RNA extracted from PBMCs. This sample also belongs to another study, concerning T cells in Graves' hyperthyroidism and ophthalmopathy. That source adds: The HTBI set primed first-round TCR CDR3 RT-PCR. In the analysis, a 13 V-J model separated ophthalmopathy from stable hyperthyroidism. Ophthalmopathy prediction by the model preceded onset by a median about 6.8 months.

The V call is TRBV6-1, the J call TRBJ2-2; unclear D gene. The sequence was collected from a woman under 40 with Graves disease. The starting material was peripheral blood mononuclear cells (PBMCs), obtained at new diagnosis, from a patient treated with antithyroid drugs. CDR3 bases: TGTGCCAGCCGATCCCGCAGTGACACCGGGGAGCTGTTTTTT. Protein sequence: CASRSRSDTGELFF.